The clone carrying this T cell receptor (beta chain) was seen only once. This record belongs to a study of blood T cells in healthy people across ages. For the second PCR, which ran for about 6 to 11 cycles, a sample-barcoded 5' primer and a J-beta primer mix were used. TCRdb processed the 5' RACE reads anew with MiXCR; each CDR3 protein has one entry. The sample shows 910,000 or so distinct CDR3 sequences, roughly half of them seen only once. Donors gave about 9.3 milliliters of peripheral blood apiece. The clonotype was recovered from a woman aged 60-70 years in good health. Sequencing was performed on blood.

The CDR3 nucleotides read TGTGCCAGCAGCTCGCGGACTAGCGGAAACGGGGCGTACGAGCAGTACTTC. Residues: CASSSRTSGNGAYEQYF. This chain connects TRBV7-9 to TRBJ2-4; 10 nucleotides line up with TRBD2. The J call is uncertain, as TRBJ2-7 better fits the DNA end. The CDR3 is 17 amino acids. CDR1 is SEHNR and CDR2 is FQNEAQ in the germline V gene (reference sequence).